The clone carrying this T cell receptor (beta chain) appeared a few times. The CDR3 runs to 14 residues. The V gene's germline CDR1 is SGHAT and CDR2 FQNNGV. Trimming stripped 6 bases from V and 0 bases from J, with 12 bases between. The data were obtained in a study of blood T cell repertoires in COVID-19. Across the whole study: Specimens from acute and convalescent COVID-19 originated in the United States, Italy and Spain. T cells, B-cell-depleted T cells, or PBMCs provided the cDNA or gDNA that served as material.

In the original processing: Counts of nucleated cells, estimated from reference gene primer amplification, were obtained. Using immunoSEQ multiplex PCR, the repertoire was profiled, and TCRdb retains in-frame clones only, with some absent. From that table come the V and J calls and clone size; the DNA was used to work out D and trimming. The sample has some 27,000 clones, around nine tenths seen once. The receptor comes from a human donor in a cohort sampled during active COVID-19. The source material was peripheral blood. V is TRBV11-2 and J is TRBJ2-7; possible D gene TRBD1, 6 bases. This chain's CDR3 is CASSPGVVSYEQYF. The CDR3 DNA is TGTGCCAGCAGTCCAGGGGTTGTCTCCTACGAGCAGTACTTC.